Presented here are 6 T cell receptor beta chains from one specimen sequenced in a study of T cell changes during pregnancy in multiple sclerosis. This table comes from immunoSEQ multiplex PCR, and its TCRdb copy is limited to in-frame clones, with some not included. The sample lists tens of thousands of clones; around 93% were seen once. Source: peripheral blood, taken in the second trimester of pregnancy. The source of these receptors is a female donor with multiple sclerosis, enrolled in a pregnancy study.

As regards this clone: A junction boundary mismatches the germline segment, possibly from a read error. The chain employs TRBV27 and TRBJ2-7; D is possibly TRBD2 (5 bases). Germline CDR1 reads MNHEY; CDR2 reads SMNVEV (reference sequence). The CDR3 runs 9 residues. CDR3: CASSCQDFF. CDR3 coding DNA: TGTGCCAGCAGTTGCCAGGACTTCTTC.

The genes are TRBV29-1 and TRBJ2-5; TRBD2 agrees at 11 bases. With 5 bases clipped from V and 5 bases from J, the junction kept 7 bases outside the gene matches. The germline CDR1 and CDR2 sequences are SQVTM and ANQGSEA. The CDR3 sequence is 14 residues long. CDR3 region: CSVNRLAGMETQYF. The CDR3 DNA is TGCAGCGTTAACAGACTAGCGGGAATGGAGACCCAGTACTTC.

CDR3 sequence (DNA): TGTGCCAGCAGCCCCGAGCAAAGGGGTTGGGGGAACACCGGGGAGCTGTTTTTT. Its protein is CASSPEQRGWGNTGELFF. The chain joins TRBV4-2 to TRBJ2-2, with D perhaps TRBD1 (5 bases). Per germline, CDR1 LGHNA and CDR2 YNFKEQ. The V end was cut by 4 bases, the J end by 1 base, with 19 bases between. This CDR3 comprises 18 residues.

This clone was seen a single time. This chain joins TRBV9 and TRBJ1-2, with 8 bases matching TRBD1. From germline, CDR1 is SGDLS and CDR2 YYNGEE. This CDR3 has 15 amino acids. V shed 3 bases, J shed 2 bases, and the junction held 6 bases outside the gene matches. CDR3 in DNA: TGTGCCAGCAGCGCCCGGACAGGGATAAACTATGGCTACACCTTC. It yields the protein CASSARTGINYGYTF. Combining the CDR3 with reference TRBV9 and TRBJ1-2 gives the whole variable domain DSGVTQTPKHLITATGQRVTLRCSPRSGDLSVYWYQQSLDQGLQFLIQYYNGEERAKGNILERFSAQQFPDLHSELNLSSLELGDSALYFCASSARTGINYGYTFGSGTRLTVV.

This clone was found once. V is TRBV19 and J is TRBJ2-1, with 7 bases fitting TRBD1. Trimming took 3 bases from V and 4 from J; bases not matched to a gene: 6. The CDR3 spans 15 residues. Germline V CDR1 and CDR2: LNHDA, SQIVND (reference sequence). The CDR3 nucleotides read TGTGCCAGTAGTATTACCTCGGGACAGTACAATGAGCAGTTCTTC. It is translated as CASSITSGQYNEQFF.

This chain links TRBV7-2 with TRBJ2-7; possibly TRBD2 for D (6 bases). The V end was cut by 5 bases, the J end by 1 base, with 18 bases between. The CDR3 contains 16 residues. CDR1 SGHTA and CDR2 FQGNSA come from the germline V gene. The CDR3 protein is CASSHGGRGSSYEQYF. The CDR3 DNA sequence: TGTGCCAGCAGCCACGGGGGAAGAGGGAGTTCCTACGAGCAGTACTTC.